Following are 8 T cell receptor beta chains from one sample sequenced in a study of blood T cell repertoires in COVID-19. Repertoires were generated with immunoSEQ multiplex PCR, while TCRdb's copy carries only in-frame clones and drops some. The repertoire includes 90,000 to 100,000 clones, around 75% of them detected once, and about 24% sits in the top ten. The sequencing input was peripheral blood. The receptor source for this set is a man in his 70s with acute or convalescent COVID-19.

In DNA, the CDR3 is TGTGCCAGCAGTGAACTCTCTGGGGCCAACGTCCTGACTTTC. As protein: CASSELSGANVLTF. The rearrangement links TRBV2 to TRBJ2-6; D is undetermined. The CDR3 runs 14 residues. Trimming stripped 2 bases from V and 0 bases from J, with 2 bases between. Germline CDR1 reads SNHLY; CDR2 reads FYNNEI.

The chain uses TRBV6-5 and TRBJ1-2; D might be TRBD1 (6 bases). The CDR3 is 13 amino acids. In germline, CDR1 is MNHEY, CDR2 SVGAGI. The ends were cut back, 6 bases at V and 7 bases at J, with 15 bases in the middle. The CDR3 loop is CASSPRGPGGYTF. In DNA, the CDR3 is TGTGCCAGCAGCCCCAGGGGACCCGGTGGCTACACCTTC.

The V and J genes are TRBV5-4 and TRBJ1-1; tentatively, D is TRBD1 (5 bases). Looked up from germline, CDR1 is SGHNT and CDR2 is YYREEE (reference sequence). This CDR3 region has 13 residues. Trimming pared 7 bases from V and 0 bases from J, leaving 10 bases between. CDR3 DNA sequence: TGTGCCAGCGGCGGGGGGGTGAACACTGAAGCTTTCTTT. Translated: CASGGGVNTEAFF.

The genes are TRBV3-1 (or the pseudogene TRBV3-2) and TRBJ2-7; no reliable D call. Germline CDR1 reads LGHDT; CDR2 reads YNNKEL (reference sequence). Trimming took off 4 bases at V and 2 bases at J, with 9 bases between the two ends. The CDR3 consists of 13 residues. The CDR3 sequence is CASSRGITYEQYF. The CDR3 nucleotides read TGTGCCAGCAGCCGCGGTATAACCTACGAGCAGTACTTC.

This clone was seen just once. V and J are TRBV19 and TRBJ1-6; 9 nucleotides line up with TRBD1. With 5 bases clipped from V and 2 bases from J, the junction kept 7 bases outside the gene matches. This CDR3 comprises 17 residues. Germline V gene lookup returns CDR1 LNHDA and CDR2 SQIVND (reference sequence). This chain's CDR3 is CASSVGQGTAYNSPLHF. In DNA form, the CDR3 reads TGTGCCAGTAGTGTCGGACAGGGGACTGCCTATAATTCACCCCTCCACTTT.

The rearrangement joins TRBV15 to TRBJ2-1; D may be TRBD2 (6 bases). The CDR3 covers 15 residues. V was clipped by 1 base and J by 5 bases, with 12 bases between them. The germline CDR1 and CDR2 sequences are LNHNV and YYDKDF (reference sequence). The CDR3 DNA reads as TGTGCCACCAGCAGAGGTACAGGAGGGGACAATGAGCAGTTCTTC. This encodes CATSRGTGGDNEQFF.

The chain employs TRBV9 and TRBJ2-7, with a tentative D call TRBD1 (6 bases). CDR3 size: 15 residues. Trimming took 3 bases from V and 7 from J, leaving 20 bases between them. Germline CDR1 is SGDLS and CDR2 is YYNGEE. The CDR3 nucleotides read TGTGCCAGCAGCGGGCGACGAGCAGGGGCGGAAGAGCAGTACTTC. Amino acids: CASSGRRAGAEEQYF.

V and J are TRBV10-1 and TRBJ2-7; 7 bases align to TRBD2. The CDR3 contains 13 residues. Per germline, CDR1 WNHNN and CDR2 SYGVQD (reference sequence). V dropped 8 bases and J dropped 2; count of bases not matched to a gene: 6. CDR3: CASDLGTTYEQYF. As DNA, the CDR3 is TGCGCCAGCGACCTCGGGACTACCTACGAGCAGTACTTC.